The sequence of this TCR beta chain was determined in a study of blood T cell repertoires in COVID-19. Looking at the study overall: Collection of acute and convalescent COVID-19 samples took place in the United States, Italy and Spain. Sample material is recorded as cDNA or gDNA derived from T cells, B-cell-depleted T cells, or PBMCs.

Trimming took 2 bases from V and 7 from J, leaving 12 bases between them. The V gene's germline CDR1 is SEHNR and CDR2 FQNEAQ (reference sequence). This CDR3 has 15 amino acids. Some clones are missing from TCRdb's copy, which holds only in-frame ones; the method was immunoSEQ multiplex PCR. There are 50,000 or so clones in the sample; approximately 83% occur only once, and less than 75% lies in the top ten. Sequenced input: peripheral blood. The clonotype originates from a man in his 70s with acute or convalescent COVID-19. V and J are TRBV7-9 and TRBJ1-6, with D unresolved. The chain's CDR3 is CASSLTAELNSPLHF. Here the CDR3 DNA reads TGTGCCAGCAGCTTAACGGCAGAACTAAATTCACCCCTCCACTTT. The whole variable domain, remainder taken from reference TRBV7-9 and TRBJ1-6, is DTGVSQNPRHKITKRGQNVTFRCDPISEHNRLYWYRQTLGQGPEFLTYFQNEAQLEKSRLLSDRFSAERPKGSFSTLEIQRTEQGDSAMYLCASSLTAELNSPLHFGNGTRLTVT.